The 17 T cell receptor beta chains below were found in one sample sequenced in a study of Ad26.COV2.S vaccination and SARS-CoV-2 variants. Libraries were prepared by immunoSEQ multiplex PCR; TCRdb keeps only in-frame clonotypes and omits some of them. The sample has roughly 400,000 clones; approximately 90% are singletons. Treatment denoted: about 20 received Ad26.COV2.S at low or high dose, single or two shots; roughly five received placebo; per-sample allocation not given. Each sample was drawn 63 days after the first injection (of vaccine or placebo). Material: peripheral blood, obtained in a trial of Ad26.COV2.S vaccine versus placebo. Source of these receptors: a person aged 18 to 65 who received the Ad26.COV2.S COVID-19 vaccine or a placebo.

CDR3 sequence reads: CASSRYQGKNQPQHF. CDR3 in DNA: TGCGCCAGCAGCCGTTACCAGGGGAAGAATCAGCCCCAGCATTTT. The chain links TRBV4-1 to TRBJ1-5; D might be TRBD1 (6 bases). V gave up 4 bases and J gave up 4 bases, with 14 bases separating them. The germline CDR1 and CDR2 sequences are MGHRA and YSYEKL. This CDR3 region has 15 residues.

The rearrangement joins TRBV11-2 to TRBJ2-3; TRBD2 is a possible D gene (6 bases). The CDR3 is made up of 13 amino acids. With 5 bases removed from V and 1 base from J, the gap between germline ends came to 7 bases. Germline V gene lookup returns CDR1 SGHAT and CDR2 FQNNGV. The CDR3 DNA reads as TGTGCCAGCAGCCCGGGGGGCACAGATACGCAGTATTTT. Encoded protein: CASSPGGTDTQYF.

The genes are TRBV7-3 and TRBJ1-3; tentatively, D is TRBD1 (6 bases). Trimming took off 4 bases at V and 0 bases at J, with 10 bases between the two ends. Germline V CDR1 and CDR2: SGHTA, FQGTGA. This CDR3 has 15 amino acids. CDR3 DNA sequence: TGTGCCAGCAGCTCAGGGGCCCCCTCTGGAAACACCATATATTTT. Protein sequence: CASSSGAPSGNTIYF.

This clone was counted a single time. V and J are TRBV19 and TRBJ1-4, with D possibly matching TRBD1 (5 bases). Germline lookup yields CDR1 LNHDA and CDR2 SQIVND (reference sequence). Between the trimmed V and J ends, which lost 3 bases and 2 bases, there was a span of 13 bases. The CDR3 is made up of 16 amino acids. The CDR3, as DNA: TGTGCCAGTAGTATGTCCCGGGGGAGCACTAATGAAAAACTGTTTTTT. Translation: CASSMSRGSTNEKLFF.

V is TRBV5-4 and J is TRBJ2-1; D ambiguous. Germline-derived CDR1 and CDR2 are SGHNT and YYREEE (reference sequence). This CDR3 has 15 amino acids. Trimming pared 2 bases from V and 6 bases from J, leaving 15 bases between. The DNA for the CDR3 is TGTGCCAGCAGCTTCCCCCCGAGTGAGGTCAATGAGCAGTTCTTC. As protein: CASSFPPSEVNEQFF.

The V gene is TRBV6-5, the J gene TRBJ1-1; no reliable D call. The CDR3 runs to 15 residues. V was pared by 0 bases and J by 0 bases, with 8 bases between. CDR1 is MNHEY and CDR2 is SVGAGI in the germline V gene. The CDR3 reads CASSYSTRLNTEAFF. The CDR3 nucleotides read TGTGCCAGCAGTTACTCGACAAGGTTGAACACTGAAGCTTTCTTT.

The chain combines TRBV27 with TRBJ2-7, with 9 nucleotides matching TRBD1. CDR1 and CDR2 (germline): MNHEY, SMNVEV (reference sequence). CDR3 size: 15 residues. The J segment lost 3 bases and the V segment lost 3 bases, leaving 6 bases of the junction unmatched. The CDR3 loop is CASSFRGTGSYEQYF. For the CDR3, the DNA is TGTGCCAGCAGTTTTAGAGGGACAGGGAGCTACGAGCAGTACTTC.

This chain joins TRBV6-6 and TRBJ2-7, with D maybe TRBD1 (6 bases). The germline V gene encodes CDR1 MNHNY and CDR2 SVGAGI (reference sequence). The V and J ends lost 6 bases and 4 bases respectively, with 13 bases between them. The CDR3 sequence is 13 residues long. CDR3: CASSQDSPYEQYF. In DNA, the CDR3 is TGTGCCAGCAGCCAGGACAGCCCGTACGAGCAGTACTTC.

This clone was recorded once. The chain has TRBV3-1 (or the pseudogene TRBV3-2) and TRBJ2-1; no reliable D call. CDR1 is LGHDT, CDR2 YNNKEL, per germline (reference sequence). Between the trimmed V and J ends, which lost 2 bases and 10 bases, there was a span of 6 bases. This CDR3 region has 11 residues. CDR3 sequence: CASSQTREQFF. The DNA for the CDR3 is TGTGCCAGCAGCCAAACCCGCGAGCAGTTCTTC.

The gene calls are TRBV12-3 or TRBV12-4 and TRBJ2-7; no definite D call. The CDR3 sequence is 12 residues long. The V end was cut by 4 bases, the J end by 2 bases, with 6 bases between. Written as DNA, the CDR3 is TGTGCCAGCAGTTATGTGCCCTACGAGCAGTACTTC. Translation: CASSYVPYEQYF.

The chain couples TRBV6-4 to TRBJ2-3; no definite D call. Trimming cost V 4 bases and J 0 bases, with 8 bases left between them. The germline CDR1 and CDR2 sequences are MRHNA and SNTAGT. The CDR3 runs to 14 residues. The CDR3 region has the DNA TGTGCCAGCAGTGTCTCTCCTAGCACAGATACGCAGTATTTT. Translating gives CASSVSPSTDTQYF.

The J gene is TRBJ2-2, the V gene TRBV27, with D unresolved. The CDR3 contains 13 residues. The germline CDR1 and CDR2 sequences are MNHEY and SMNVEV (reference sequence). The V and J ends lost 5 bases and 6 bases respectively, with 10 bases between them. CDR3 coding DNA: TGTGCCAGCAGTCGGGCTGGGGCCGGGGAGCTGTTTTTT. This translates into CASSRAGAGELFF.

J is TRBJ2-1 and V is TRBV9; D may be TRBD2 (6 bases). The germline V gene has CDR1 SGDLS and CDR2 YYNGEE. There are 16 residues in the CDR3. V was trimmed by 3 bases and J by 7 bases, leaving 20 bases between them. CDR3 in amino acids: CASSETGDPAENEQFF. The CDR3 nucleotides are TGTGCCAGCAGCGAGACGGGGGACCCGGCAGAGAATGAGCAGTTCTTC.

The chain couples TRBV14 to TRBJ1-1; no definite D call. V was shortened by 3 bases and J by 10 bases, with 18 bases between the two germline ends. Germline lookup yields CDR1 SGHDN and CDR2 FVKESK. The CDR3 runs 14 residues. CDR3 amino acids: CASSQVGAPRRAFF. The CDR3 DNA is TGTGCCAGCAGCCAGGTGGGAGCCCCAAGGAGAGCTTTCTTT.

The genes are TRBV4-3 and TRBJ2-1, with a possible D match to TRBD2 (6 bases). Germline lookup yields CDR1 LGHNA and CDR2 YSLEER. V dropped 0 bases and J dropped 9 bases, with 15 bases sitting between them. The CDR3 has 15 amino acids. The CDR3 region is CASSQDPRGFGEQFF. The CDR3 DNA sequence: TGCGCCAGCAGCCAAGATCCCCGGGGGTTTGGTGAGCAGTTCTTC.

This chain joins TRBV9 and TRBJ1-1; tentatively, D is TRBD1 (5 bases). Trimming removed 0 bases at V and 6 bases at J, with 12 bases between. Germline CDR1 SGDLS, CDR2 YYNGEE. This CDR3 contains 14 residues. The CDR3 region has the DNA TGTGCCAGCAGCGTAGGGAGGGGACCGGCTGAAGCTTTCTTT. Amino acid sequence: CASSVGRGPAEAFF.

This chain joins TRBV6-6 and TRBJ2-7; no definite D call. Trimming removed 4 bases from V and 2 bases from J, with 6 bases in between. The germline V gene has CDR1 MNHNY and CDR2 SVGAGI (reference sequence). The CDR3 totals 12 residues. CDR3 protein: CASSSKTYEQYF. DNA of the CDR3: TGTGCCAGCAGTTCCAAAACCTACGAGCAGTACTTC.